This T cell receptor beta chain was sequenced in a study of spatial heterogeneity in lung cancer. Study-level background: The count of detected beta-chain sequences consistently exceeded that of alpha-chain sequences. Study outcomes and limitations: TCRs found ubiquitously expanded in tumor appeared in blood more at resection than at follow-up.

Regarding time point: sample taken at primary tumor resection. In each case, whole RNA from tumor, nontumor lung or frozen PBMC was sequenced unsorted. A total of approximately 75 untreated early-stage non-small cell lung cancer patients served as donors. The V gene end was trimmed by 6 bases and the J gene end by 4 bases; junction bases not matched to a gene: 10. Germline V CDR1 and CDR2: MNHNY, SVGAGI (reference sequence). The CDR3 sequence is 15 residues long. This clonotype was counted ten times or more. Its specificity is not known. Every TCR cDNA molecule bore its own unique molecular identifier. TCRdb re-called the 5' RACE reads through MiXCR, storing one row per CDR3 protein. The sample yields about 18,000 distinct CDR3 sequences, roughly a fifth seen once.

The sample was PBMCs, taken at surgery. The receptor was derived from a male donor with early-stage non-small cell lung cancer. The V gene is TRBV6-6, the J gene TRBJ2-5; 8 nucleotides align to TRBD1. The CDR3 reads CASSHTTGGRETQYF. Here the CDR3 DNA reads TGTGCCAGCAGCCACACTACAGGGGGGAGAGAGACCCAGTACTTC.